Given below is one TCR beta chain in context. Its antigen is still unknown. The data stem from a study of CD8 T cells in Susac syndrome. Study outcomes and limitations: Individuals included in the TCR sequencing and HLA analysis were acknowledged by the study to be relatively few in number.

It was negative isolation that provided the CD8+ and CD4+ T cells, whereas TEMRA cells were enriched by FACS. The RNA input was about 0.45 to 1 ug, and it was reverse transcribed with random hexamers. By means of immunoSEQ multiplex PCR, TCR beta CDR3 spanning 54 Vbeta and 13 Jbeta underwent amplification. TCRdb recomputed calls from the immunoSEQ multiplex PCR reads with MiXCR, one row per CDR3 protein. There are 100,000 to 150,000 distinct CDR3 sequences in the sample; 65% to 90% occur only once, and 0.5% to 0.65% lies in the top ten. With 5 bases removed from V and 2 bases from J, the gap between germline ends came to 16 bases. Germline CDR1 SGHTA, CDR2 FQGNSA. CDR3 length: 16 amino acids.

The receptor was isolated from a human donor with multiple sclerosis. The rearrangement uses TRBV7-2 and TRBJ2-1; TRBD2 is a possible D gene (6 bases). The sample taken for sequencing was CD8+ T cells from PBMCs. The CDR3 bases are TGTGCCAGCAGCCCTCCGGGGACTCCCGCCTACAATGAGCAGTTCTTC. This gives the protein CASSPPGTPAYNEQFF.